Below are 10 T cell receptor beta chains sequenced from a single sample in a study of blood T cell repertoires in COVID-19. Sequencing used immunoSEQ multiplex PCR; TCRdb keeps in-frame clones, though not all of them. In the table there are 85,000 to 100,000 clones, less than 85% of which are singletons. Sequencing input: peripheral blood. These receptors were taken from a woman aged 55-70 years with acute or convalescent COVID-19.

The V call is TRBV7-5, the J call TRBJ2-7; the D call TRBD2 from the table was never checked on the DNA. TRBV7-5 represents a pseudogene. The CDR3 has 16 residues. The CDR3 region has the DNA TGTGCCAGAAGCTCCCCTCAAGTAGCGGGGGGGAGAGTGCAGTACTTC. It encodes CARSSPQVAGGRVQYF.

The CDR3 nucleotides are TGTGCCAGCTCGGACGGGACTACTAATGAAAAACTGTTTTTT. Protein product: CASSDGTTNEKLFF. The rearrangement uses TRBV18 and TRBJ1-4, with D perhaps matching TRBD1 (5 bases). Looked up from germline, CDR1 is KGHSH and CDR2 is LQKENI. CDR3 length: 14 amino acids. The ends were cut back, 6 bases at V and 2 bases at J, with 10 bases in the middle. Looking up the rest from reference TRBV18 and TRBJ1-4 gives the full variable domain: NAGVMQNPRHLVRRRGQEARLRCSPMKGHSHVYWYRQLPEEGLKFMVYLQKENIIDESGMPKERFSAEFPKEGPSILRIQQVVRGDSAAYFCASSDGTTNEKLFFGSGTQLSVL.

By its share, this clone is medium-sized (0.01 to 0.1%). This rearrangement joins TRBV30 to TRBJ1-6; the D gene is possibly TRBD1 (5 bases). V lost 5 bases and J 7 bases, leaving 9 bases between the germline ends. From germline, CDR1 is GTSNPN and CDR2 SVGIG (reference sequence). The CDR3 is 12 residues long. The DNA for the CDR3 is TGTGCCTGGGGCAGGACAAATTCACCCCTCCACTTT. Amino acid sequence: CAWGRTNSPLHF.

The CDR3, as DNA: TGTGCCAGCAGCCAAGAAGGGACAGTGAACACCGGGGAGCTGTTTTTT. Translation: CASSQEGTVNTGELFF. V and J are TRBV4-2 and TRBJ2-2, with 7 bases that match TRBD1. Trimming cost V 0 bases and J 1 base; bases outside gene matches: 2. Germline V gene data show CDR1 as LGHNA and CDR2 as YNFKEQ. This CDR3 has 16 residues.

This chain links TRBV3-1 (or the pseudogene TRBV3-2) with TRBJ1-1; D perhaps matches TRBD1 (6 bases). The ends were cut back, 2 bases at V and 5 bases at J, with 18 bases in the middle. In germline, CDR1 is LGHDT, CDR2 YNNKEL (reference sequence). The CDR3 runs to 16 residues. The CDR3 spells CASSQSFLTGGTEAFF. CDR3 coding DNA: TGTGCCAGCAGCCAATCCTTTTTGACAGGAGGAACTGAAGCTTTCTTT.

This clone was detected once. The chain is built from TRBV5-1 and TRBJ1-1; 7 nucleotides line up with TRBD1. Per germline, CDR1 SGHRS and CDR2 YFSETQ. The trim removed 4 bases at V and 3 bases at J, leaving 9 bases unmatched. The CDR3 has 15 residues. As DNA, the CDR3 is TGCGCCAGCAGCCCGGATACAGGGGTGGACACTGAAGCTTTCTTT. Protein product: CASSPDTGVDTEAFF.

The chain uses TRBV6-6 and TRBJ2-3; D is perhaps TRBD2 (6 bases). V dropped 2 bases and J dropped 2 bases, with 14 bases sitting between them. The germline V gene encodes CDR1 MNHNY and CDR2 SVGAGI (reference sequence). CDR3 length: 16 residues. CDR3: CASSYAAAGSTDTQYF. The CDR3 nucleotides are TGTGCCAGCAGTTACGCAGCCGCGGGGTCCACAGATACGCAGTATTTT.

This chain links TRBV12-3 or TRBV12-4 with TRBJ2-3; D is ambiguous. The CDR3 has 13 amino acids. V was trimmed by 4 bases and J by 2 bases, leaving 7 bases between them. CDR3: CASSWANTDTQYF. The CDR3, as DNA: TGTGCCAGCAGTTGGGCCAACACAGATACGCAGTATTTT.

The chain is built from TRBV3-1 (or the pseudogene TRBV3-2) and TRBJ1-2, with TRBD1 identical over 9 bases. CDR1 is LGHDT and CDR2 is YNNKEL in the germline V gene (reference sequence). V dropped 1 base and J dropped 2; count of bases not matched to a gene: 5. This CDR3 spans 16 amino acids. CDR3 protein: CASSQVWDRDNYGYTF. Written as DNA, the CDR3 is TGTGCCAGCAGCCAAGTGTGGGACAGGGACAACTATGGCTACACCTTC.

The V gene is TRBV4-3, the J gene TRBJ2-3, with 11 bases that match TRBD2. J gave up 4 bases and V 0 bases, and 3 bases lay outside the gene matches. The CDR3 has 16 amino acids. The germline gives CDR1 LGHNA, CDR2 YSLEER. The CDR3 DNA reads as TGCGCCAGCAGCCAAGATTTTAGCGGGGGGGCAGATACGCAGTATTTT. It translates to CASSQDFSGGADTQYF.